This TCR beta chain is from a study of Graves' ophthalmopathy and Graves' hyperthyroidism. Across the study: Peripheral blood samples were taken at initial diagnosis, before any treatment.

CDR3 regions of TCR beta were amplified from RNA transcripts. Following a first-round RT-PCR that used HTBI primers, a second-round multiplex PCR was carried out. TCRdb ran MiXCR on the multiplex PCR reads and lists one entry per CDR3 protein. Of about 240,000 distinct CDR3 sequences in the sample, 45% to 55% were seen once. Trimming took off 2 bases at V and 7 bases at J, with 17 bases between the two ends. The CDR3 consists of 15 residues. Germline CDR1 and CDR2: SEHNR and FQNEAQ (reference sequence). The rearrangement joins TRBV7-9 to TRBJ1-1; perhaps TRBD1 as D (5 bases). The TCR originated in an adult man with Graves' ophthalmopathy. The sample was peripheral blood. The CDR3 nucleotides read TGTGCCAGCAGCTTATCCCTTCGGGGCAGAGGTGAAGCTTTCTTT. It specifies CASSLSLRGRGEAFF.